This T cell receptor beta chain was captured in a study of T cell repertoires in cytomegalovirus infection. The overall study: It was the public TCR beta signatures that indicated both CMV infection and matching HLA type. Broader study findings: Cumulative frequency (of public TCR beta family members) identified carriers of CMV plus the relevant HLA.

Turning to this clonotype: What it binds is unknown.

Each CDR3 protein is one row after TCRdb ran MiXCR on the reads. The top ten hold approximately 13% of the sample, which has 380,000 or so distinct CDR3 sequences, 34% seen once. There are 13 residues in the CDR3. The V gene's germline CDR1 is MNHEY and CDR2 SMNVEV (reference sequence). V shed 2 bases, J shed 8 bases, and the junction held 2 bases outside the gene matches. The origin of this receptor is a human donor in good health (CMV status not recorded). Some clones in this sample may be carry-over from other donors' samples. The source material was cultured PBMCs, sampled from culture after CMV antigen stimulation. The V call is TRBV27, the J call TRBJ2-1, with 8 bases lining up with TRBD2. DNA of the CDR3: TGTGCCAGCAGTTTAGGGACTAGGTATGAGCAGTTCTTC. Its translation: CASSLGTRYEQFF.